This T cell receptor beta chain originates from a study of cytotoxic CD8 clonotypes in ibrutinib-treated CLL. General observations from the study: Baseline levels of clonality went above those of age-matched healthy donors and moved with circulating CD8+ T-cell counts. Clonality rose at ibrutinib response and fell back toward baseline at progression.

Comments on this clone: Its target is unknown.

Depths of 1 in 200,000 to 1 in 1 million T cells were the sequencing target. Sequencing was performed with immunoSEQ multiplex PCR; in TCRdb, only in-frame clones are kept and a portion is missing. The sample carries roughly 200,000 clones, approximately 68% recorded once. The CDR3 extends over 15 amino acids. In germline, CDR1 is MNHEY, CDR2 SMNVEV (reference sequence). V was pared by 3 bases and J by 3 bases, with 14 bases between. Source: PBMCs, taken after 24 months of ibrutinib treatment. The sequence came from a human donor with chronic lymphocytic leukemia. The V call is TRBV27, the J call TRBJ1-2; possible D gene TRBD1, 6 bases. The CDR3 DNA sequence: TGTGCCAGCAGTTTCGTCGGGGGCGCAGACTATGGCTACACCTTC. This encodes CASSFVGGADYGYTF.